These T cell receptor beta chains were read from a single sample in a study of shared clonotypes between healthy human individuals. Data came from immunoSEQ multiplex PCR; TCRdb stores just in-frame clones and leaves some out. This table holds approximately 510,000 clones, more than 65% found once. The material sequenced was PBMCs. All receptors derive from a woman aged 35 to 49 in good health. Some clones in this sample may be carry-over from other donors' samples. Each CDR3 is given with its conserved first and last residue. The D gene is left open where the match is weak. The size field is filled for only some rows; it gives once, few, many or a size class.

j_gene: TRBJ2-2; d_gene: TRBD2; abundance: once; v_gene: TRBV25-1; CDR3aa: CASSPAGEAGELFF; CDR3nt: TGTGCCAGCAGTCCAGCGGGAGAAGCCGGGGAGCTGTTTTTT
j_gene: TRBJ2-1; d_gene: TRBD2; abundance: .; v_gene: TRBV30; CDR3aa: CAWSTSVVQQFF; CDR3nt: TGTGCCTGGAGTACTAGCGTCGTACAGCAGTTCTTC
j_gene: TRBJ2-7; d_gene: .; abundance: .; v_gene: TRBV4-1; CDR3aa: CASSKGPISYEQYF; CDR3nt: TGCGCCAGCAGCAAGGGACCGATCTCCTACGAGCAGTACTTC
j_gene: TRBJ2-3; d_gene: .; abundance: .; v_gene: TRBV2; CDR3aa: CASGGGPGPTDTQYF; CDR3nt: TGTGCCAGCGGGGGGGGGCCAGGGCCCACAGATACGCAGTATTTT
j_gene: TRBJ1-5; d_gene: .; abundance: .; v_gene: TRBV28; CDR3aa: CASSTGQMSNQPQHF; CDR3nt: TGTGCCAGCAGTACCGGACAGATGAGCAATCAGCCCCAGCATTTT
j_gene: TRBJ2-7; d_gene: TRBD2; abundance: once; v_gene: TRBV9; CDR3aa: CASSVGPSGNYEQYF; CDR3nt: TGTGCCAGCAGCGTTGGTCCTAGCGGGAACTACGAGCAGTACTTC
j_gene: TRBJ2-3; d_gene: TRBD2; abundance: .; v_gene: TRBV27; CDR3aa: CASSSDISGSADTQYF; CDR3nt: TGTGCCAGCAGTTCGGATATTAGCGGGAGCGCAGATACGCAGTATTTT
j_gene: TRBJ1-5; d_gene: .; abundance: .; v_gene: TRBV19; CDR3aa: CASREIGDQPQHF; CDR3nt: TGTGCCAGTAGAGAAATCGGCGATCAGCCCCAGCATTTT
j_gene: TRBJ2-3; d_gene: .; abundance: once; v_gene: TRBV15; CDR3aa: CATSRPSGTQYF; CDR3nt: TGTGCCACCAGCAGACCCAGTGGGACGCAGTATTTT
j_gene: TRBJ2-4; d_gene: .; abundance: .; v_gene: TRBV15; CDR3aa: CATSRDQGDIQYF; CDR3nt: TGTGCCACCAGCAGAGACCAAGGAGACATTCAGTACTTC
j_gene: TRBJ2-5; d_gene: TRBD2; abundance: .; v_gene: TRBV5-1; CDR3aa: CASSLELAGVGEQYF; CDR3nt: TGCGCCAGCAGCTTGGAGCTAGCGGGAGTGGGAGAGCAGTACTTC
j_gene: TRBJ1-5; d_gene: .; abundance: .; v_gene: TRBV27; CDR3aa: CASSTWGQGRGNQPQHF; CDR3nt: TGTGCCAGCAGTACATGGGGGCAGGGTAGGGGCAATCAGCCCCAGCATTTT
j_gene: TRBJ1-2; d_gene: .; abundance: .; v_gene: TRBV30; CDR3aa: CAWSGSTHAGYTF; CDR3nt: TGTGCCTGGAGTGGATCAACTCATGCTGGCTACACCTTC
j_gene: TRBJ2-3; d_gene: TRBD2; abundance: .; v_gene: TRBV5-1; CDR3aa: CASSFGTSGSDTQYF; CDR3nt: TGCGCCAGCAGCTTCGGGACTAGCGGGAGTGATACGCAGTATTTT
j_gene: TRBJ1-5; d_gene: .; abundance: .; v_gene: TRBV30; CDR3aa: CAWSTGGRVLHF; CDR3nt: TGTGCCTGGAGTACGGGGGGGAGGGTTCTGCATTTT
j_gene: TRBJ2-3; d_gene: TRBD1; abundance: .; v_gene: TRBV9; CDR3aa: CASSVRQGNTDTQYF; CDR3nt: TGTGCCAGCAGCGTCCGACAGGGGAACACAGATACGCAGTATTTT
j_gene: TRBJ2-7; d_gene: .; abundance: .; v_gene: TRBV7-9; CDR3aa: CASSLEVGRGEGSYEQYF; CDR3nt: TGTGCCAGCAGCTTAGAAGTCGGCAGGGGCGAGGGCTCCTACGAGCAGTACTTC
j_gene: TRBJ2-3; d_gene: TRBD1; abundance: .; v_gene: TRBV5-1; CDR3aa: CASSILQGTDTQYF; CDR3nt: TGCGCCAGCAGCATACTACAGGGGACAGATACGCAGTATTTT
j_gene: TRBJ1-1; d_gene: .; abundance: .; v_gene: TRBV7-9; CDR3aa: CASSLVQGGTEAFF; CDR3nt: TGTGCCAGCAGCTTAGTGCAGGGTGGCACTGAAGCTTTCTTT
j_gene: TRBJ2-7; d_gene: .; abundance: .; v_gene: TRBV7-5; CDR3aa: CVRSSHQGEGPDEQYF; CDR3nt: TGTGTCAGAAGCTCCCACCAAGGGGAGGGCCCAGACGAGCAGTACTTC
j_gene: TRBJ2-2; d_gene: .; abundance: .; v_gene: TRBV15; CDR3aa: CATSRDSAGTNTGELFF; CDR3nt: TGTGCCACCAGCAGAGATTCGGCAGGGACGAACACCGGGGAGCTGTTTTTT
j_gene: TRBJ2-1; d_gene: TRBD2; abundance: .; v_gene: TRBV7-2; CDR3aa: CASSPRLAGVNEQFF; CDR3nt: TGTGCCAGCAGCCCAAGACTAGCGGGAGTCAATGAGCAGTTCTTC
j_gene: TRBJ2-1; d_gene: .; abundance: .; v_gene: TRBV7-2; CDR3aa: CASSLRNEQFF; CDR3nt: TGTGCCAGCAGCTTAAGGAATGAGCAGTTCTTC
j_gene: TRBJ2-5; d_gene: .; abundance: .; v_gene: TRBV18; CDR3aa: CASSPGTLQYF; CDR3nt: TGTGCCAGCTCACCTGGGACTCTTCAGTACTTC
j_gene: TRBJ2-4; d_gene: TRBD1; abundance: .; v_gene: TRBV2; CDR3aa: CASGWTGVASGKNIQYF; CDR3nt: TGTGCCAGCGGCTGGACAGGGGTCGCGTCGGGCAAAAACATTCAGTACTTC
j_gene: TRBJ2-1; d_gene: .; abundance: .; v_gene: TRBV14; CDR3aa: CASSHRLPGIAVNEQFF; CDR3nt: TGTGCCAGCAGCCACCGTCTCCCTGGAATAGCGGTAAATGAGCAGTTCTTC
j_gene: TRBJ2-7; d_gene: .; abundance: few; v_gene: TRBV27; CDR3aa: CASTGAGF; CDR3nt: TGTGCCAGCACGGGGGCAGGCTTC
j_gene: TRBJ1-5; d_gene: .; abundance: .; v_gene: TRBV7-2; CDR3aa: CASSLVSAGGQPQHF; CDR3nt: TGTGCCAGCAGCTTAGTTTCGGCTGGGGGTCAGCCCCAGCATTTT